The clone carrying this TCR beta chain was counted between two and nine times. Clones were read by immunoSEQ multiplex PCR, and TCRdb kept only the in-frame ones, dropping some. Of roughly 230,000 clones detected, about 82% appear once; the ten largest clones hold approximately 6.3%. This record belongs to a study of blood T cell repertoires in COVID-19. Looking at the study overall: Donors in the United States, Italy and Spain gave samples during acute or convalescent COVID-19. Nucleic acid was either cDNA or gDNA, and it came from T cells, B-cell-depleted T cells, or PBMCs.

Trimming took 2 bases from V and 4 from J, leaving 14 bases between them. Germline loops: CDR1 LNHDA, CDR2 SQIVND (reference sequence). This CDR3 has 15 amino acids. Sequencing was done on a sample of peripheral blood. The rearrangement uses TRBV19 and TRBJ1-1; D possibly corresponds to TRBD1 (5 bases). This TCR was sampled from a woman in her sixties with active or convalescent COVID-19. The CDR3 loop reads CASSIYPRVGTEAFF. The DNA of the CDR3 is TGTGCCAGTAGTATATATCCCAGGGTGGGCACTGAAGCTTTCTTT.